The entry below gives a single TCR beta chain sequence along with its context. Produced via immunoSEQ multiplex PCR; TCRdb's table is partial and in-frame only. The sample lists about 54,000 clones, 95% to 96% seen once, with approximately 1.9% in the top ten. These data are taken from a study of control samples from healthy donors and cancer patients. The clonotype comes from a woman aged 30 to 39 in good health. The sequenced sample consisted of blood.

CDR3 sequence (DNA): TGTGCCAGCAGTCAACCGGGGACTGAAGCTTTCTTT. It is translated as CASSQPGTEAFF. V is TRBV6-5 and J is TRBJ1-1; D is unclear. The CDR3 contains 12 residues. Germline V gene lookup returns CDR1 MNHEY and CDR2 SVGAGI. Deletions cut 5 bases from V and 5 bases from J, with 9 bases between.